This is a list of T cell receptor beta chains from one sample in a study of synovial regulatory T cells in juvenile arthritis. This table comes from immunoSEQ multiplex PCR, and its TCRdb copy is limited to in-frame clones, with some not included. The specimen's table records 9,600 or so clones. The specimen was Treg cells from blood. The origin of the receptors is a donor between 2 and 35 years old with juvenile idiopathic arthritis. Both conserved end residues are part of each CDR3. The order of the fields is J gene, V gene, clone size, CDR3 protein. Clone size is given for some rows only: seen once, a few or many times, or a class if the clone is expanded.

>TRBJ2-2|TRBV7-9|medium-sized
CASRDKSGRRSGELFF
>TRBJ2-7|TRBV5-1|-
CASSPDGTEQYF
>TRBJ2-3|TRBV6-1|-
CASLAGGPDTQYF
>TRBJ1-6|TRBV5-1|-
CASSSDANSPLHF
>TRBJ1-3|TRBV5-4|medium-sized
CASSRRQGSGNTIYF
>TRBJ2-1|TRBV2|-
CASSLLLASGEQFF
>TRBJ2-3|TRBV19|-
CASSIPGTSGPLELTDTQYF
>TRBJ2-2|TRBV6-5|-
CASCNINTGELFF
>TRBJ2-2|TRBV6-5|-
CASRQTTGELFF
>TRBJ2-7|TRBV30|-
CAWRLAGAHEQYF
>TRBJ2-1|TRBV5-1|-
CASSLLSSATEQFF
>TRBJ1-2|TRBV4-2|-
CASSQDPGTGGYGYTF
>TRBJ1-2|TRBV6-1|medium-sized
CASSEAWEQLLTASYGYTF
>TRBJ2-3|TRBV18|-
CASSLLAGGRTDTQYF
>TRBJ1-6|TRBV4-1|-
CASSQGGGRVYSPLHF
>TRBJ2-7|TRBV27|-
CASSLTGLAEGSFYEQYF
>TRBJ2-1|TRBV7-9|-
CASRYSGTDEQFF
>TRBJ2-5|TRBV18|-
CASSPRPGQETQYF
>TRBJ1-5|TRBV5-1|-
CASSLGAGGLGVQPQHF
>TRBJ1-2|TRBV19|-
CASGGTGYGYTF
>TRBJ1-6|TRBV19|medium-sized
CASSIEWSAGGNSPLHF
>TRBJ2-7|TRBV29-1|medium-sized
CSVGTGSYEQYF